This T cell receptor (beta chain) came from a study of control samples from healthy donors and cancer patients. The repertoire was sequenced with immunoSEQ multiplex PCR; TCRdb's copy has only in-frame clones and lacks some. The table lists around 50,000 clones, roughly nine tenths of them singletons, with roughly 1.6% in the top ten. The CDR3 has 15 amino acids. From germline, CDR1 is SGHTS and CDR2 YDEGEE. V shed 4 bases and J 0 bases; nucleotides not matched to a gene: 4. The origin of this receptor is a middle-aged man with colorectal cancer. The sample was PBMCs. The chain uses TRBV5-8 and TRBJ1-5, with TRBD1 identical over 7 bases. CDR3 protein: CASSLGTDSNQPQHF. CDR3 coding DNA: TGTGCCAGCAGCCTCGGGACAGATAGCAATCAGCCCCAGCATTTT.